The rows below give T cell receptor beta chains drawn from one sample of a study of patients and donors after allogeneic stem cell transplantation. MiXCR was run by TCRdb on the RT-PCR reads, yielding one entry per CDR3 protein. Of about a million distinct CDR3 sequences in the sample, under 20% were seen once. The sequenced sample consisted of blood, either unsorted or a sorted T cell fraction (not recorded which). The receptor source for this set is a human donor who was either an allogeneic HSCT recipient or a stem cell or donor lymphocyte infusion donor (not recorded which). It is not recorded whose cells these are; they may come from a transplant donor. CDR3s leave out the opening cysteine and the closing phenylalanine or tryptophan.

V | CDR3
TRBV4-2 | ASSQEAGMRQPQH
TRBV11-3 | ASSKETGRFNTGELF
TRBV21-1 | ASSSFAGGFIYGYT
TRBV7-9 | ASSATGDFYNSPLH
TRBV10-3 | AIRDRLTNEKLF
TRBV20-1 | SAQERQGTDTQY
TRBV20-1 | SAIEGGIGEKLF
TRBV20-1 | SARSLASYNEQF
TRBV7-6 | ASSEDADRNDQPQH
TRBV2 | ASRATGTFGGGYT
TRBV24-1 | ATSRGITDTQY
TRBV24-1 | ATSKSGGGYEQY
TRBV6-2/TRBV6-3 | ASSYSRWGLAGGRETDTQY
TRBV12-3/TRBV12-4 | ASSLGERGVHLNEQF
TRBV5-1 | ASSLSGVSGYT
TRBV7-2 | ASSTRSFSNQPQH
TRBV25-1 | ASSEGSEQY
TRBV29-1 | SVRRGSTDTQY
TRBV12-3/TRBV12-4 | ASSLRGKAF
TRBV7-8 | ASSFRDRGRGTEAF
TRBV4-3 | ASSQERSLYEQY
TRBV6-5 | ASSYSKVNGVEQY
TRBV12-3/TRBV12-4 | VSSPDRGDHTKTQY
TRBV10-3 | AISGIDRNTEAF
TRBV4-2 | ASSQVAPTGDYGYT
TRBV2 | ASSDPGSSSYNEQF